Sequencing of this TCR beta chain was carried out in a study of identical twins. TCRdb passed the 5' RACE reads through MiXCR, listing each CDR3 protein once. The sample comprises 750,000 to 950,000 distinct CDR3 sequences, 9% to 15% of which are singletons, and around 1.5% rests with the top ten. For this clonotype: Its antigen is still unknown.

Study-wide results and limits: Beta out-of-frame twin sharing showed a weaker excess. Invariant cells of the MAIT and iNKT types might have partly distorted the zero-insertion analyses. Out-of-frame alpha sequences common to twins were enriched for low generation probability. Fewer insertions were carried by abundant cord blood beta clonotypes, but none was seen in memory repertoires.

The CDR3 extends over 15 amino acids. V was shortened by 1 base and J by 7 bases, with 14 bases between the two germline ends. Germline V gene lookup returns CDR1 SEHNR and CDR2 FQNEAQ (reference sequence). This sample also belongs to another study, concerning yellow fever vaccine responses in identical twins.

The sequence came from a woman aged 18 to 35 in good health. The chain uses TRBV7-9 and TRBJ2-1; no reliable D call. What was sequenced was PBMCs. As DNA, the CDR3 is TGTGCCAGCAGCTTAGTTCGGTCCCCTTGGAATGAGCAGTTCTTC. Amino acid sequence: CASSLVRSPWNEQFF.